This entry concerns a single TCR beta chain. Its antigen is undetermined. Sequencing of cultured CD4+ T cell DNA used the Oncomine TCR Beta short-read assay. Investigators isolated genomic DNA from cultured CD4+ T cells. TCRdb reprocessed the PCR reads via MiXCR and lists one record per CDR3 protein. This table holds fewer than 20,000 distinct CDR3 sequences, around half found once. The source of the sample is a study of vaccination and CD4 T cells after COVID-19. In the study overall: Control cultures, each given a CEFX pool, an HIV-1 Nef pool, or no peptide, were included.

Specified treatment: roughly ten-day PBMC culture with coronavirus spike peptide pools or control peptides (ViraFEST assay). Peptide-pool expansion of antigen-specific T cells preceded TCR sequencing in ViraFEST. Germline values: CDR1 SEHNR, CDR2 FQNEAQ (reference sequence). CDR3 size: 15 residues. V was pared by 5 bases and J by 1 base, with 3 bases of the junction left unmatched. General study findings and limits: Median SARS-CoV-2-reactive clonotype numbers went from roughly 21 to 40; this increase was not significant.

This receptor was obtained from a human donor who had recovered from COVID-19. Sequenced material: CD4+ T cells from blood, cultured in vitro, taken before SARS-CoV-2 vaccination. The V call is TRBV7-9, the J call TRBJ1-3; 9 positions agree with TRBD1. The CDR3 reads CASSPQGASGNTIYF. In DNA, the CDR3 is TGTGCCAGCAGCCCACAGGGGGCGTCTGGAAACACCATATATTTT.